These 9 T cell receptor beta chains came from one sample sequenced in a study of blood T cell repertoires in COVID-19. TCRdb keeps only in-frame clones here, not all; method: immunoSEQ multiplex PCR. The data contain about 100,000 clones, around four fifths of them singletons. Sample: peripheral blood. Every receptor here comes from a man aged 50-59 years with active or convalescent COVID-19.

This clone was recorded only once. The chain links TRBV6-6 to TRBJ2-7; D not resolved. The germline V and J ends were trimmed by 0 bases and 7 bases, with 7 bases remaining between them. The CDR3 totals 12 residues. Germline assignment: CDR1 MNHNY and CDR2 SVGAGI (reference sequence). The CDR3 protein is CASSYSAGEQYF. CDR3 nucleotides: TGTGCCAGCAGTTACTCGGCAGGAGAGCAGTACTTC.

The chain carries TRBV11-2 and TRBJ2-1; the D gene is possibly TRBD1 (6 bases). V was cut by 7 bases and J by 3 bases, with 10 bases left in between. The germline V gene encodes CDR1 SGHAT and CDR2 FQNNGV. The CDR3 length is 13 residues. The CDR3 nucleotides are TGTGCCAGCACCAGGGACAACTACAATGAGCAGTTCTTC. This sequence encodes CASTRDNYNEQFF.

CDR3 in amino acids: CATSAGPPLQFF. The CDR3 coding sequence is TGTGCCACCAGTGCAGGGCCCCCGCTCCAGTTCTTC. The rearrangement joins TRBV24-1 to TRBJ2-1, with a tentative D call TRBD1 (5 bases). This CDR3 has 12 amino acids. Germline V CDR1 and CDR2: KGHDR, SFDVKD. Between the trimmed V and J ends, which lost 5 bases and 13 bases, there was a span of 14 bases.

The chain carries TRBV7-2 and TRBJ2-3; 9 nucleotides line up with TRBD2. Trimming took 1 base from V and 3 from J; bases not matched to a gene: 11. CDR1 is SGHTA and CDR2 is FQGNSA in the germline V gene. The CDR3 runs to 18 residues. CDR3 nucleotides: TGTGCCAGCAGCTTAGATTTGACTCGCGCGGGAGGGACAGATACGCAGTATTTT. This codes for CASSLDLTRAGGTDTQYF.

The chain employs TRBV18 and TRBJ2-3; maybe TRBD2 (6 bases). There are 15 residues in the CDR3. Trimming removed 6 bases at V and 4 bases at J, with 17 bases between. Germline CDR1 and CDR2: KGHSH and LQKENI. The CDR3 region is CASSPRLDGADTQYF. DNA for the CDR3: TGTGCCAGCTCTCCAAGACTAGATGGAGCAGATACGCAGTATTTT.

The chain joins TRBV24-1 to TRBJ1-2; D gene unclear. The CDR3 runs to 13 residues. Per germline, CDR1 KGHDR and CDR2 SFDVKD. Trimming stripped 4 bases from V and 3 bases from J, with 8 bases between. CDR3 DNA: TGTGCCACCAGTGAGGGAGAGTACTATGGCTACACCTTC. It yields the protein CATSEGEYYGYTF.

This chain links TRBV11-3 with TRBJ2-1, with D possibly TRBD2 on 6 matching bases. Germline lookup yields CDR1 SGHNT and CDR2 YENEEA. The CDR3 is 15 amino acids. Deletions cut 3 bases from V and 4 bases from J, with 13 bases between. For the CDR3, the DNA is TGTGCCAGCAGCTTTGGGACTTCCCTATACAATGAGCAGTTCTTC. Translated: CASSFGTSLYNEQFF.

The rearrangement links TRBV27 to TRBJ1-5; a possible D gene is TRBD1 (6 bases). CDR3 length equals 14 residues. The V end lost 4 bases, the J end lost 6 bases, and 13 bases lay between the germline ends. Germline CDR1 reads MNHEY; CDR2 reads SMNVEV (reference sequence). The CDR3 bases are TGTGCCAGCAGTTCACACAGGGTCGGTCAGCCCCAGCATTTT. Amino acids: CASSSHRVGQPQHF.

Comment on this clone: Sequence at one end of the junction differs from germline and may be a read error. This sequence joins TRBV6-1 and TRBJ2-2; D is undetermined. Germline V gene data show CDR1 as MNHNS and CDR2 as SASEGT. This CDR3 is 14 amino acids long. CDR3 in amino acids: CAISDSLSGGELFF. The CDR3 nucleotides are TGTGCCATCAGTGATTCGTTGAGTGGCGGGGAGCTGTTTTTT.